This TCR beta chain derives from a study of cytotoxic CD8 clonotypes in ibrutinib-treated CLL. Whole-study context: Investigators reported 25 or so partial and 2 complete responses; after median around 68 months, approximately 15 patients remained remitted and roughly twelve progressed.

The germline V gene encodes CDR1 SGHAT and CDR2 FQDESV (reference sequence). The CDR3 runs to 15 residues. V trimming: 6 bases; J trimming: 1 base; junction bases outside the gene matches: 9. Repertoires were generated with immunoSEQ multiplex PCR, while TCRdb's copy carries only in-frame clones and drops some. The sample yields 53,000 or so clones, approximately 54% seen once. The chain recombines TRBV11-1 with TRBJ2-7; 7 positions agree with TRBD1. The receptor was isolated from a human donor with chronic lymphocytic leukemia. Source: PBMCs, taken at disease progression, from a patient treated with ibrutinib. CDR3 sequence reads: CASSFTGTASYEQYF. Written as DNA, the CDR3 is TGTGCCAGCAGTTTCACCGGGACAGCTTCCTACGAGCAGTACTTC.